This is a list of T cell receptor beta chains from one sample in a study of cytomegalovirus exposure and HLA in healthy donors. Sequenced by immunoSEQ multiplex PCR; TCRdb stores in-frame clones only, minus some. The sample includes over 200,000 clones, roughly 80% of them seen just once. The sequenced sample consisted of PBMCs. Receptors were obtained from a male donor in good health and CMV-seronegative. The CDR3 runs from the conserved cysteine through the conserved F or W. D genes are given only for firm matches. Size values are once, few and many counts, or a class for expanded clones, and some rows have none.

cdr3_aa: CASSTPYPSGEISYNEQFF
cdr3_nt: TGTGCCAGCAGCACGCCCTACCCTAGCGGGGAAATCTCCTACAATGAGCAGTTCTTC
v_call: TRBV7-2
j_call: TRBJ2-1
clone_size: -
d_call: TRBD2

cdr3_aa: CASKIAGVLSEQFF
cdr3_nt: TGTGCCAGTAAGATAGCGGGAGTTTTAAGCGAGCAGTTCTTC
v_call: TRBV19
j_call: TRBJ2-1
clone_size: -
d_call: TRBD2

cdr3_aa: CASSGQGYTEAFF
cdr3_nt: TGTGCCAGCAGCGGACAGGGATACACTGAAGCTTTCTTT
v_call: TRBV9
j_call: TRBJ1-1
clone_size: few
d_call: TRBD1

cdr3_aa: CASSQEWAGNQGQFF
cdr3_nt: TGCGCCAGCAGCCAAGAATGGGCAGGGAATCAAGGGCAGTTCTTC
v_call: TRBV4-1
j_call: TRBJ2-1
clone_size: few
d_call: -

cdr3_aa: CAWRLVTGAYEQYF
cdr3_nt: TGTGCCTGGAGGCTTGTAACAGGGGCATACGAGCAGTACTTC
v_call: TRBV30
j_call: TRBJ2-7
clone_size: -
d_call: TRBD1

cdr3_aa: CASSLSGGLNEQFF
cdr3_nt: TGTGCCAGCAGCTTGTCAGGGGGCTTAAATGAGCAGTTCTTC
v_call: TRBV5-5
j_call: TRBJ2-1
clone_size: -
d_call: TRBD1

cdr3_aa: CASSYDAGGPNEQFF
cdr3_nt: TGTGCCAGCAGTTACGATGCGGGAGGGCCCAATGAGCAGTTCTTC
v_call: TRBV6-5
j_call: TRBJ2-1
clone_size: once
d_call: TRBD2

cdr3_aa: CASSVVRVVGETQYF
cdr3_nt: TGTGCCAGCAGTGTCGTCAGGGTGGTGGGGGAGACCCAGTACTTC
v_call: TRBV2
j_call: TRBJ2-5
clone_size: -
d_call: -

cdr3_aa: CASSPGQTYGYTF
cdr3_nt: TGCGCCAGCAGTCCGGGACAGACATATGGCTACACCTTC
v_call: TRBV5-1
j_call: TRBJ1-2
clone_size: -
d_call: TRBD1

cdr3_aa: CAIRGTGDTEAFF
cdr3_nt: TGTGCCATCAGGGGAACAGGGGACACTGAAGCTTTCTTT
v_call: TRBV10-3
j_call: TRBJ1-1
clone_size: -
d_call: TRBD1

cdr3_aa: CASSVWTGDYEQYF
cdr3_nt: TGTGCCAGCAGCGTATGGACAGGGGACTACGAGCAGTACTTC
v_call: TRBV7-2
j_call: TRBJ2-7
clone_size: -
d_call: TRBD1

cdr3_aa: CASRMGLAGPYEQYF
cdr3_nt: TGTGCCAGCAGGATGGGACTAGCGGGGCCCTACGAGCAGTACTTC
v_call: TRBV6-5
j_call: TRBJ2-7
clone_size: -
d_call: TRBD2

cdr3_aa: CASSFFGTSGTNEQFF
cdr3_nt: TGTGCCAGCAGCTTCTTCGGGACTAGCGGGACCAATGAGCAGTTCTTC
v_call: TRBV6-6
j_call: TRBJ2-1
clone_size: -
d_call: TRBD2

cdr3_aa: CASSIIAGALDEQFF
cdr3_nt: TGTGCCAGTAGTATAATAGCGGGAGCCCTGGATGAGCAGTTCTTC
v_call: TRBV19
j_call: TRBJ2-1
clone_size: -
d_call: TRBD2

cdr3_aa: CASSVAPSSYNSPLHF
cdr3_nt: TGTGCCAGCAGCGTAGCTCCCAGCTCCTATAATTCACCCCTCCACTTT
v_call: TRBV9
j_call: TRBJ1-6
clone_size: once
d_call: -

cdr3_aa: CASSEPGSLTGPQPQHF
cdr3_nt: TGTGCCAGCAGTGAACCGGGTTCTTTGACAGGGCCTCAGCCCCAGCATTTT
v_call: TRBV6-1
j_call: TRBJ1-5
clone_size: -
d_call: TRBD1

cdr3_aa: CASSYSNQPQHF
cdr3_nt: TGTGCCAGTAGTTATAGCAATCAGCCCCAGCATTTT
v_call: TRBV19
j_call: TRBJ1-5
clone_size: -
d_call: -

cdr3_aa: CASSSDHRLAGGSEQFF
cdr3_nt: TGTGCCAGCAGCTCCGACCATCGACTAGCGGGAGGGTCAGAGCAGTTCTTC
v_call: TRBV11-2
j_call: TRBJ2-1
clone_size: -
d_call: TRBD2

cdr3_aa: CASSPTGGTDTQYF
cdr3_nt: TGTGCCAGCAGCCCGACAGGGGGCACAGATACGCAGTATTTT
v_call: TRBV7-3
j_call: TRBJ2-3
clone_size: few
d_call: TRBD1

cdr3_aa: CASRDRSNQPQHF
cdr3_nt: TGTGCCAGCAGAGACAGGAGTAATCAGCCCCAGCATTTT
v_call: TRBV2
j_call: TRBJ1-5
clone_size: few
d_call: -

cdr3_aa: CASREGLLDEQYF
cdr3_nt: TGTGCCAGCAGGGAGGGGCTCTTGGACGAGCAGTACTTC
v_call: TRBV5-6
j_call: TRBJ2-7
clone_size: -
d_call: -

cdr3_aa: CASSLGGNRNQPQHF
cdr3_nt: TGTGCCAGCAGTTTAGGAGGGAACCGCAATCAGCCCCAGCATTTT
v_call: TRBV28
j_call: TRBJ1-5
clone_size: -
d_call: -

cdr3_aa: CASSPKDRYGYTF
cdr3_nt: TGTGCCAGTAGTCCAAAGGACAGATATGGCTACACCTTC
v_call: TRBV19
j_call: TRBJ1-2
clone_size: -
d_call: -

cdr3_aa: CASSPPQMGLAGSEQYF
cdr3_nt: TGTGCCAGCAGTCCTCCTCAAATGGGACTAGCGGGATCCGAGCAGTACTTC
v_call: TRBV28
j_call: TRBJ2-7
clone_size: -
d_call: TRBD2

cdr3_aa: CASRNTGQGSYGYTF
cdr3_nt: TGTGCCAGCAGGAATACGGGACAGGGGAGCTATGGCTACACCTTC
v_call: TRBV11-2
j_call: TRBJ1-2
clone_size: -
d_call: TRBD1

cdr3_aa: CASSRTTGTNYGYTF
cdr3_nt: TGTGCCAGCAGCCGGACGACAGGGACTAACTATGGCTACACCTTC
v_call: TRBV5-5
j_call: TRBJ1-2
clone_size: -
d_call: TRBD1

cdr3_aa: CASSLGTGVGGYTF
cdr3_nt: TGCGCCAGCAGCTTAGGGACAGGGGTGGGTGGCTACACCTTC
v_call: TRBV4-1
j_call: TRBJ1-2
clone_size: -
d_call: TRBD1

cdr3_aa: CASSQGPRVDQPQHF
cdr3_nt: TGCGCCAGCAGCCAGGGGCCAAGGGTGGATCAGCCCCAGCATTTT
v_call: TRBV4-1
j_call: TRBJ1-5
clone_size: -
d_call: -

cdr3_aa: CASSYSGRSTGELFF
cdr3_nt: TGTGCCAGCAGCTATAGCGGGAGGAGCACCGGGGAGCTGTTTTTT
v_call: TRBV4-2
j_call: TRBJ2-2
clone_size: -
d_call: TRBD2

cdr3_aa: CASSLYGTGGLGGNTIYF
cdr3_nt: TGCGCCAGCAGCTTGTACGGGACAGGAGGTTTGGGCGGAAACACCATATATTTT
v_call: TRBV5-1
j_call: TRBJ1-3
clone_size: few
d_call: TRBD1

cdr3_aa: CASSYSPVLYGYTF
cdr3_nt: TGTGCCAGCAGTTACTCGCCGGTACTATATGGCTACACCTTC
v_call: TRBV6-5
j_call: TRBJ1-2
clone_size: -
d_call: -

cdr3_aa: CASSPDGQGGYTF
cdr3_nt: TGTGCCAGCAGCCCCGACGGCCAGGGTGGCTACACCTTC
v_call: TRBV7-3
j_call: TRBJ1-2
clone_size: -
d_call: -

cdr3_aa: CASSFSGAFNQPQHF
cdr3_nt: TGTGCCAGCAGTTTCTCAGGGGCGTTCAATCAGCCCCAGCATTTT
v_call: TRBV27
j_call: TRBJ1-5
clone_size: -
d_call: -

cdr3_aa: CASSLKQKQFF
cdr3_nt: TGTGCCAGCAGCTTAAAGCAAAAGCAGTTCTTC
v_call: TRBV7-2
j_call: TRBJ2-1
clone_size: -
d_call: -

cdr3_aa: CASSPRDQGNQPQHF
cdr3_nt: TGTGCCAGCTCACCCAGAGACCAGGGTAATCAGCCCCAGCATTTT
v_call: TRBV18
j_call: TRBJ1-5
clone_size: -
d_call: -

cdr3_aa: CASSTRGGDYEQYF
cdr3_nt: TGCGCCAGCAGCACACGGGGTGGGGACTACGAGCAGTACTTC
v_call: TRBV5-1
j_call: TRBJ2-7
clone_size: once
d_call: -

cdr3_aa: CASSLSSGVQETQYF
cdr3_nt: TGCGCCAGCAGCTTGAGTTCGGGGGTCCAAGAGACCCAGTACTTC
v_call: TRBV5-1
j_call: TRBJ2-5
clone_size: few
d_call: -

cdr3_aa: CASSQRVEADTQYF
cdr3_nt: TGTGCCAGCAGCCAAAGGGTGGAGGCAGATACGCAGTATTTT
v_call: TRBV4-2
j_call: TRBJ2-3
clone_size: -
d_call: -

cdr3_aa: CASSLLTSGRSYEQYF
cdr3_nt: TGTGCCAGCAGTTTATTAACTAGCGGGAGGTCCTACGAGCAGTACTTC
v_call: TRBV27
j_call: TRBJ2-7
clone_size: -
d_call: TRBD2

cdr3_aa: CASSGQVVEKLFF
cdr3_nt: TGTGCCAGCAGCGGGCAGGTAGTTGAAAAACTGTTTTTT
v_call: TRBV9
j_call: TRBJ1-4
clone_size: -
d_call: -

cdr3_aa: CASSRREMDTQYF
cdr3_nt: TGTGCCAGCAGCCGTCGGGAGATGGATACGCAGTATTTT
v_call: TRBV27
j_call: TRBJ2-3
clone_size: -
d_call: -

cdr3_aa: CASSFNRDYGYTF
cdr3_nt: TGTGCCAGCAGCTTTAACAGGGACTATGGCTACACCTTC
v_call: TRBV5-6
j_call: TRBJ1-2
clone_size: -
d_call: -

cdr3_aa: CASSQGGTGGYETQYF
cdr3_nt: TGCGCCAGCAGCCAGGGGGGGACAGGGGGGTACGAGACCCAGTACTTC
v_call: TRBV4-1
j_call: TRBJ2-5
clone_size: -
d_call: TRBD1

cdr3_aa: CASSATSVTMSEQYF
cdr3_nt: TGTGCCAGCAGCGCGACTAGCGTGACGATGAGCGAGCAGTACTTC
v_call: TRBV7-8
j_call: TRBJ2-7
clone_size: -
d_call: TRBD2

cdr3_aa: CASSYGDEQFF
cdr3_nt: TGTGCCAGCAGCTACGGAGATGAGCAGTTCTTC
v_call: TRBV11-3
j_call: TRBJ2-1
clone_size: -
d_call: -

cdr3_aa: CASSYSIGGGLKTQYF
cdr3_nt: TGTGCCAGCAGTTACTCGATCGGGGGGGGTCTGAAGACCCAGTACTTC
v_call: TRBV6-6
j_call: TRBJ2-5
clone_size: -
d_call: TRBD2

cdr3_aa: CASSTRTDQETQYF
cdr3_nt: TGCGCCAGCAGCACCAGGACAGACCAAGAGACCCAGTACTTC
v_call: TRBV5-1
j_call: TRBJ2-5
clone_size: -
d_call: -

cdr3_aa: CASRGSGRAQETQYF
cdr3_nt: TGCGCCAGCAGGGGCAGCGGGAGGGCCCAAGAGACCCAGTACTTC
v_call: TRBV5-1
j_call: TRBJ2-5
clone_size: -
d_call: TRBD2

cdr3_aa: CASTPRGGSSYEQYF
cdr3_nt: TGTGCCAGCACGCCAAGGGGAGGGAGCTCCTACGAGCAGTACTTC
v_call: TRBV27
j_call: TRBJ2-7
clone_size: once
d_call: TRBD2

cdr3_aa: CASSSERSSGRARGQFF
cdr3_nt: TGCGCCAGCAGCTCGGAACGTTCGAGCGGGAGGGCCCGGGGGCAGTTCTTC
v_call: TRBV5-1
j_call: TRBJ2-1
clone_size: -
d_call: TRBD2

cdr3_aa: CAIGEWDSGGIF
cdr3_nt: TGTGCCATCGGCGAATGGGACTCAGGGGGTATCTTT
v_call: TRBV10-3
j_call: TRBJ1-1
clone_size: -
d_call: TRBD1

cdr3_aa: CASSELAGQETQYF
cdr3_nt: TGTGCCAGCAGTGAACTAGCGGGCCAGGAGACCCAGTACTTC
v_call: TRBV2
j_call: TRBJ2-5
clone_size: -
d_call: TRBD2

cdr3_aa: CASSRRALRGEKLFF
cdr3_nt: TGTGCCAGCAGTCGAAGGGCCCTAAGGGGTGAAAAACTGTTTTTT
v_call: TRBV27
j_call: TRBJ1-4
clone_size: few
d_call: -

cdr3_aa: CASSMGPSGSSQETQYF
cdr3_nt: TGTGCCAGCAGCATGGGGCCTAGCGGGAGTAGTCAAGAGACCCAGTACTTC
v_call: TRBV5-5
j_call: TRBJ2-5
clone_size: -
d_call: TRBD2

cdr3_aa: CASTAGDRGPTDTQYF
cdr3_nt: TGTGCCAGCACCGCGGGGGACAGGGGCCCCACAGATACGCAGTATTTT
v_call: TRBV2
j_call: TRBJ2-3
clone_size: -
d_call: TRBD1

cdr3_aa: CASSQTTGFGEAFF
cdr3_nt: TGTGCCAGCTCACAAACGACAGGGTTCGGTGAAGCTTTCTTT
v_call: TRBV18
j_call: TRBJ1-1
clone_size: -
d_call: TRBD1

cdr3_aa: CASSVSGGLLRF
cdr3_nt: TGTGCCAGCAGTGTCTCGGGAGGCTTATTGAGGTTC
v_call: TRBV6-1
j_call: TRBJ2-7
clone_size: few
d_call: TRBD2

cdr3_aa: CASSLGYGREGAIDTQYF
cdr3_nt: TGTGCCAGCAGCTTAGGCTACGGGCGGGAGGGGGCCATAGATACGCAGTATTTT
v_call: TRBV7-2
j_call: TRBJ2-3
clone_size: few
d_call: TRBD2

cdr3_aa: CASSQDRASGRVADTQYF
cdr3_nt: TGCGCCAGCAGCCAAGATCGGGCTAGCGGGAGAGTCGCAGATACGCAGTATTTT
v_call: TRBV4-1
j_call: TRBJ2-3
clone_size: -
d_call: TRBD2

cdr3_aa: CASGTGDSYEQYF
cdr3_nt: TGCGCCAGTGGGACAGGGGACTCCTACGAGCAGTACTTC
v_call: TRBV5-1
j_call: TRBJ2-7
clone_size: -
d_call: TRBD1